This TCR beta chain was profiled in a study of T cells expressing NK-cell markers. In the study overall: Out of eight donors sequenced, seven tested HCMV-seropositive and the remaining one seronegative.

Study results and limitations: Five or six donors showed dominant NKG2C+ clonotypes comprising roughly 1.0-7.5% of their CD8+ T cells.

CDR3 length: 13 amino acids. Germline V lookup: CDR1 DFQATT, CDR2 SNEGSKA (reference sequence). TCRdb reprocessed the 5' RACE reads, keeping one entry per CDR3 protein, no DNA. This table holds 200,000 to 300,000 distinct CDR3 sequences. To note about this clonotype: Its antigen is unidentified.

The sequenced material came from blood T cells: a sorted CD56 or NKG2C T cell subset, CD4+ or CD8+ T cells, or bulk PBMC T cells (not recorded which). The source of this sequence is a man aged 18-30 years in good health. The chain uses TRBV20-1 and TRBJ1-1. The CDR3: CSAPPAVNTEAFF.